Listed below are T cell receptor beta chains from one sample, sequenced in a study of graft-versus-host responses after intestinal transplantation. Clones were sequenced by immunoSEQ multiplex PCR, and TCRdb holds only the in-frame ones, with some missing. Of more than 100,000 clones in the sample, 85% to 95% are singletons; the top ten hold under 3.5%. Their cognate antigens are unknown. Sequencing used unstimulated CD8+ T cells sorted from spleen or lymph node cells, obtained before intestinal transplant. These receptors were collected from a human donor who received an intestinal transplant. The CDR3 runs from the conserved cysteine through the conserved F or W. A D gene is named only where the DNA matches it firmly. The size field is filled for only some rows; it gives once, few, many or a size class.

TRBV10-1,TRBJ2-7,-,few,CASPTGVDGSRYEQYF,TGCGCCAGCCCTACGGGGGTAGACGGGAGTAGGTACGAGCAGTACTTC
TRBV11-2,TRBJ2-7,-,-,CASSSSYEQYF,TGTGCCAGCAGCTCCTCCTACGAGCAGTACTTC
TRBV18,TRBJ2-7,TRBD1,-,CASSGDRAYEQYF,TGTGCCAGCTCAGGGGACAGGGCCTACGAGCAGTACTTC
TRBV5-4,TRBJ2-2,-,-,CASSLGAPTGELFF,TGTGCCAGCAGCTTAGGGGCTCCCACCGGGGAGCTGTTTTTT
TRBV19,TRBJ2-2,-,-,CASGRGTGELFF,TGTGCCAGTGGCAGGGGCACCGGGGAGCTGTTTTTT
TRBV7-6,TRBJ2-1,-,-,CASSITAPSTRSPLSSYNEQFF,TGTGCCAGCAGTATAACCGCCCCTTCGACCAGGTCCCCCTTGAGCTCCTACAATGAGCAGTTCTTC
TRBV30,TRBJ1-1,-,-,CAVTTAEAFF,TGTGCCGTCACGACAGCTGAAGCTTTCTTT
TRBV7-2,TRBJ2-1,TRBD2,-,CASSLPPRTSTRREQFF,TGTGCCAGCAGCTTGCCGCCCCGGACTAGCACCCGGCGTGAGCAGTTCTTC
TRBV28,TRBJ1-5,-,-,CASSPGGQPQHF,TGTGCCAGCAGCCCTGGAGGGCAGCCCCAGCATTTT
TRBV7-2,TRBJ1-1,-,-,CASSARGEAFF,TGTGCCAGCAGCGCAAGGGGCGAAGCTTTCTTT
TRBV7-6,TRBJ2-6,-,-,CASSLEAGEFSGANVLTF,TGTGCCAGCAGCTTAGAGGCAGGGGAATTCTCTGGGGCCAACGTCCTGACTTTC
TRBV27,TRBJ1-1,-,-,CASSITPNTEAFF,TGTGCCAGCAGTATAACTCCGAACACTGAAGCTTTCTTT
TRBV27,TRBJ1-1,TRBD1,-,CASRGQSMNTEAFF,TGTGCCAGCAGGGGACAGTCCATGAACACTGAAGCTTTCTTT
TRBV27,TRBJ1-5,-,-,CASSPPSGFNQPQHF,TGTGCCAGCAGTCCCCCTAGTGGATTCAATCAGCCCCAGCATTTT
TRBV30,TRBJ1-1,-,-,CAWSVQGNTEAFF,TGTGCCTGGAGTGTACAGGGTAACACTGAAGCTTTCTTT
TRBV9,TRBJ2-7,-,-,CASSVAQGHTYEQYF,TGTGCCAGCAGCGTAGCTCAGGGACACACCTACGAGCAGTACTTC
TRBV18,TRBJ2-3,-,-,CASSPVEGEDTDTQYF,TGTGCCAGCTCACCGGTTGAAGGGGAAGACACAGATACGCAGTATTTT
TRBV27,TRBJ2-1,TRBD2,once,CASSEGTRANNEQFF,TGTGCCAGCAGCGAGGGGACTAGGGCAAACAATGAGCAGTTCTTC
TRBV7-9,TRBJ1-5,TRBD1,-,CASSSGQGDQPQHF,TGTGCCAGCAGTTCCGGACAGGGCGACCAGCCCCAGCATTTT